The text below deals with one T cell receptor beta chain. The record originates from a study of blood T cell repertoires in COVID-19. Overall study context: T cells, B-cell-depleted T cells, or PBMCs provided the cDNA or gDNA that served as material.

The table came from immunoSEQ multiplex PCR; TCRdb's copy has only in-frame clones and leaves some out. This sample has 250,000 or so clones, with roughly 86% found just once. Material: PBMCs or T cells enriched from blood (not recorded which). This sequence originates from a woman in her 50s who had recovered from COVID-19.

The CDR3 region is CASSRQGSNQPQHF. CDR3 in DNA: TGTGCCAGCTCAAGACAGGGTAGCAATCAGCCCCAGCATTTT. V gene TRBV18 combines with J gene TRBJ1-5; 7 nucleotides agree with TRBD1. Per germline, CDR1 KGHSH and CDR2 LQKENI. V shed 5 bases, J shed 0 bases, and the junction held 1 base outside the gene matches. The CDR3 runs to 14 residues.